What follows is one TCR beta chain and its context. The data are from a study of blood T cell repertoires in COVID-19. CDR3 size: 13 residues. V was cut by 4 bases and J by 1 base, with 7 bases left in between. The V gene's germline CDR1 is SGHTA and CDR2 FQGNSA. Clones were read by immunoSEQ multiplex PCR, and TCRdb kept only the in-frame ones, dropping some. The sample lists more than 250,000 clones; 70% to 90% were seen once. This chain links TRBV7-2 with TRBJ1-2; D not certain. This receptor was obtained from a woman aged 18-29 years who had recovered from COVID-19. The sequencing sample was made of PBMCs or T cells enriched from blood (not recorded which). CDR3 coding DNA: TGTGCCAGCAGCTGGCAGATTAACTATGGCTACACCTTC. Its protein is CASSWQINYGYTF.